This T cell receptor beta chain is from a study of cytomegalovirus exposure and HLA in healthy donors. Germline CDR1 and CDR2: SGHTA and FQGTGA. With 4 bases clipped from V and 5 bases from J, the junction kept 5 bases outside the gene matches. The CDR3 totals 14 residues. 60 Vbeta and 13 Jbeta primers were used in PCR. Libraries were prepared by immunoSEQ multiplex PCR; TCRdb keeps only in-frame clonotypes and omits some of them. Here the sample spans roughly 100,000 clones, about 13% being singletons. The specimen sequenced was PBMCs. The V call is TRBV7-3, the J call TRBJ2-1; 7 nucleotides line up with TRBD1. The clonotype comes from a man aged 40-49 years in good health and CMV-seropositive. CDR3 sequence (DNA): TGTGCCAGCAGCTCGACAGGGAATGACAATGAGCAGTTCTTC. Translating it yields CASSSTGNDNEQFF.